The 14 T cell receptor beta chains below were found in one sample sequenced in a study of patients and donors after allogeneic stem cell transplantation. TCRdb re-called the RT-PCR reads through MiXCR, storing one row per CDR3 protein. The top ten hold over 6% of the sample, which has hundreds of thousands of distinct CDR3 sequences, 16% seen once. The sequencing sample was made of blood, either unsorted or a sorted T cell fraction (not recorded which). Receptors were obtained from a human donor who was either an allogeneic HSCT recipient or a stem cell or donor lymphocyte infusion donor (not recorded which). It is not recorded whose cells these are; they may come from a transplant donor.

CDR3 sequence (DNA): TGTGCCAGCGGCGGACAGGGTATGGATGAGCAGTTCTTC. Protein: CASGGQGMDEQFF. The V and J genes are TRBV11-3 and TRBJ2-1; 8 nucleotides align to TRBD1. The CDR3 consists of 13 residues. With 8 bases clipped from V and 8 bases from J, the junction kept 8 bases outside the gene matches. Germline V gene sequence: CDR1 SGHNT, CDR2 YENEEA.

The chain couples TRBV4-1 to TRBJ1-2, with D hard to call. Germline V gives CDR1 MGHRA, CDR2 YSYEKL. This CDR3 is built from 15 residues. With 4 bases removed from V and 4 bases from J, the gap between germline ends came to 16 bases. CDR3 bases: TGCGCCAGCAGCCCGGGCGGGGATTTAGGCTATGGCTACACCTTC. Protein: CASSPGGDLGYGYTF.

V gene TRBV7-6 combines with J gene TRBJ2-7; D remains ambiguous. This CDR3 comprises 16 residues. CDR1 SGHVS and CDR2 FNYEAQ come from the germline V gene. V gave up 1 base and J gave up 0 bases, with 13 bases separating them. The CDR3 sequence is CASSLDVFRSSYEQYF. The CDR3 bases are TGTGCCAGCAGCTTAGATGTTTTCAGGAGCTCCTACGAGCAGTACTTC.

This clonotype was seen only a few times. The chain is built from TRBV4-3 and TRBJ1-2; TRBD1 aligns across 10 bases. The length of the CDR3 is 15 residues. CDR1 LGHNA and CDR2 YSLEER come from the germline V gene. Trimming cost V 1 base and J 6 bases; bases outside gene matches: 5. CDR3 in DNA: TGCGCCAGCAGCCAAGGGCGGGACAGGGGTCATGGCTACACCTTC. It codes for CASSQGRDRGHGYTF.

This chain uses TRBV27 with TRBJ2-5, with D unresolved. Deletions cut 0 bases from V and 2 bases from J, with 10 bases between. The CDR3 has 15 amino acids. CDR1 and CDR2 (germline): MNHEY, SMNVEV (reference sequence). The CDR3 sequence is CASSLSARLQETQYF. The CDR3 coding sequence is TGTGCCAGCAGTTTATCGGCCAGACTGCAAGAGACCCAGTACTTC.

This clonotype appeared many times. This sequence joins TRBV5-1 and TRBJ2-1; D is ambiguous. V gave up 0 bases and J gave up 4 bases, with 14 bases separating them. This CDR3 comprises 16 residues. CDR1 and CDR2 from the germline V gene are SGHRS and YFSETQ. The CDR3 DNA sequence: TGCGCCAGCAGCTTGGGAGTGACGGCTAGGTACAATGAGCAGTTCTTC. Amino acid sequence: CASSLGVTARYNEQFF.

This clonotype has a count of ten or more. This chain joins TRBV5-1 and TRBJ1-5; possible D gene TRBD1, 5 bases. CDR3 length: 15 amino acids. V lost 1 base and J lost 0, with 8 bases in between. Germline-derived CDR1 and CDR2 are SGHRS and YFSETQ. CDR3 sequence reads: CASSLTGYSNQPQHF. The CDR3 DNA follows: TGCGCCAGCAGCTTGACAGGTTATAGCAATCAGCCCCAGCATTTT.

V is TRBV7-2 and J is TRBJ2-7; D is unclear. The V gene lost 5 bases and the J gene lost 3 bases, with 14 bases spanning the gap. The CDR3 is 14 residues long. The germline CDR1 and CDR2 sequences are SGHTA and FQGNSA. The CDR3 protein is CASSLFLSGYEQYF. CDR3 bases: TGTGCCAGCAGCCTCTTCCTTTCGGGCTACGAGCAGTACTTC.

The CDR3 spells CSVETNGGGYTF. DNA of the CDR3: TGCAGCGTCGAGACAAACGGAGGGGGCTACACCTTC. V and J are TRBV29-1 and TRBJ1-2, with unresolved D. Per the germline V gene, CDR1 is SQVTM and CDR2 is ANQGSEA. The CDR3 extends over 12 amino acids. The V and J ends lost 6 bases and 8 bases respectively, with 16 bases between them.

The chain joins TRBV6-1 to TRBJ2-2; D may be TRBD1 (5 bases). Germline V CDR1 and CDR2: MNHNS, SASEGT. This CDR3 has 15 amino acids. V dropped 1 base and J dropped 5 bases, with 11 bases sitting between them. In nucleotides, the CDR3 is TGTGCCAGCAGTGAAGGAAGGGGCTCGACCGGGGAGCTGTTTTTT. It specifies CASSEGRGSTGELFF.

V is TRBV7-3 and J is TRBJ2-1; D might be TRBD1 or TRBD2, each matching 5 bases. The CDR3 is made up of 15 amino acids. Trimming stripped 5 bases from V and 4 bases from J, with 15 bases between. Germline CDR1 SGHTA, CDR2 FQGTGA. The CDR3 coding sequence is TGTGCCAGCAGCCTGGGACCACCTGATTACAATGAGCAGTTCTTC. Its protein product is CASSLGPPDYNEQFF.

The chain employs TRBV5-1 and TRBJ2-1; 11 bases match TRBD2. CDR3 length: 17 residues. Trimming cost V 4 bases and J 5 bases; bases outside gene matches: 11. Germline V lookup: CDR1 SGHRS, CDR2 YFSETQ. CDR3 bases: TGCGCCAGCAGCGATATCTACATGGGACTAGCGGACAATGAGCAGTTCTTC. Amino acid sequence: CASSDIYMGLADNEQFF.

This clonotype was seen repeatedly, ten times or more. This chain uses TRBV5-1 with TRBJ2-7; 7 nucleotides line up with TRBD1. CDR1 and CDR2 from the germline V gene are SGHRS and YFSETQ. The V gene end was trimmed by 2 bases and the J gene end by 4 bases; junction bases not matched to a gene: 6. The CDR3 length is 14 residues. CDR3 amino acids: CASSLEGQYYEQYF. The CDR3 nucleotides are TGCGCCAGCAGCTTAGAGGGACAGTATTACGAGCAGTACTTC. Full variable domain (rest looked up from reference TRBV5-1 and TRBJ2-7): KAGVTQTPRYLIKTRGQQVTLSCSPISGHRSVSWYQQTPGQGLQFLFEYFSETQRNKGNFPGRFSGRQFSNSRSEMNVSTLELGDSALYLCASSLEGQYYEQYFGPGTRLTVT.

CDR3 in amino acids: CSASCRGIYEQYF. For the CDR3, the DNA is TGCAGTGCTAGCTGCCGGGGAATCTACGAGCAGTACTTC. The chain employs TRBV20-1 and TRBJ2-7; maybe TRBD2 (5 bases). V lost 3 bases to trimming and J lost 3 bases, with 12 bases between them. There are 13 residues in the CDR3. Germline values: CDR1 DFQATT, CDR2 SNEGSKA (reference sequence).